These 19 T cell receptor beta chains share one sample of origin, sequenced in a study of T cell clones after liver transplantation. Clones were sequenced by immunoSEQ multiplex PCR, and TCRdb holds only the in-frame ones, with some missing. Among some 20,000 clones listed, about 77% were seen once. Sequencing used CD8+ T cells from blood, obtained 52 to 60 months after liver transplant. The source of these receptors is a human patient who received a liver transplant. Some T cells may be graft donor cells.

The chain couples TRBV7-3 to TRBJ2-7; tentative D call: TRBD2 (6 bases). From germline, CDR1 is SGHTA and CDR2 FQGTGA. V was cut by 5 bases and J by 5 bases, with 13 bases left in between. The CDR3 has 13 residues. In nucleotides, the CDR3 is TGTGCCAGCAGCCCTCGGGGGAGCCACGAGCAGTACTTC. This encodes CASSPRGSHEQYF.

The V call is TRBV27, the J call TRBJ1-4; 8 bases line up with TRBD1. The germline V gene encodes CDR1 MNHEY and CDR2 SMNVEV (reference sequence). The CDR3 is 17 residues long. Trimming took 5 bases from V and 8 from J; bases not matched to a gene: 16. The DNA of the CDR3 is TGTGCCAGCAGTGGACAGGGATTTGGTTTGGCTGTGGAAAAACTGTTTTTT. This gives the protein CASSGQGFGLAVEKLFF.

The sample holds a few counts of this clone. The rearrangement joins TRBV9 to TRBJ1-2; 7 bases are a match to TRBD1. From germline, CDR1 is SGDLS and CDR2 YYNGEE. The J segment lost 3 bases and the V segment lost 4 bases, leaving 12 bases of the junction unmatched. The CDR3 is made up of 16 amino acids. The CDR3 sequence: CASSPFTSGGYYGYTF. The CDR3 nucleotides are TGTGCCAGCAGCCCCTTTACTTCAGGGGGTTACTATGGCTACACCTTC.

The rearrangement joins TRBV18 to TRBJ1-1; D gene ambiguous. V lost 1 base to trimming and J lost 0 bases, with 12 bases between them. This CDR3 comprises 16 residues. Germline CDR1 is KGHSH and CDR2 is LQKENI. The CDR3 sequence: CASSPRFSELNTEAFF. DNA for the CDR3: TGTGCCAGCTCACCACGATTCAGTGAATTGAACACTGAAGCTTTCTTT.

The CDR3 region is CASSHTLGGRQTQYF. The CDR3 DNA reads as TGCGCCAGCAGCCATACTCTCGGGGGCAGGCAGACCCAGTACTTC. The chain uses TRBV4-1 and TRBJ2-5; the D gene could be TRBD1 or TRBD2 (6 bases each). Germline V CDR1 and CDR2: MGHRA, YSYEKL. The CDR3 consists of 15 residues. V was pared by 3 bases and J by 6 bases, with 17 bases between.

J is TRBJ2-7 and V is TRBV28, with TRBD2 identical over 9 bases. The CDR3 covers 13 residues. CDR1 MDHEN and CDR2 SYDVKM come from the germline V gene. The V and J ends lost 6 bases and 2 bases, in that order; junction bases with no gene match: 2. CDR3 protein: CASSLAGAYEQYF. Written as DNA, the CDR3 is TGTGCCAGCAGCTTAGCGGGGGCCTACGAGCAGTACTTC.

The chain employs TRBV13 and TRBJ2-1; D gene unclear. CDR3 length: 15 residues. Germline V gene data show CDR1 as PRHDT and CDR2 as FYEKMQ (reference sequence). V was pared by 4 bases and J by 0 bases, with 10 bases between. CDR3 nucleotide sequence: TGTGCCAGCAGCTCTGGAAGCCACTCCTACAATGAGCAGTTCTTC. This codes for CASSSGSHSYNEQFF.

The rearrangement joins TRBV7-6 to TRBJ1-1; a possible D gene is TRBD1 (5 bases). Germline V gene sequence: CDR1 SGHVS, CDR2 FNYEAQ. The CDR3 is 13 residues long. V lost 1 base and J 6 bases, leaving 9 bases between the germline ends. CDR3: CASSLGSGAEAFF. Written as DNA, the CDR3 is TGTGCCAGCAGCTTAGGGTCGGGGGCTGAAGCTTTCTTT.

The chain carries TRBV28 and TRBJ2-7, with D perhaps TRBD1 (5 bases). Trimming took off 4 bases at V and 2 bases at J, with 27 bases between the two ends. Per germline, CDR1 MDHEN and CDR2 SYDVKM. CDR3 length: 19 amino acids. For the CDR3, the DNA is TGTGCCAGCAGTTCCGCCGTAGGCAGGGAAAACAATAATCCCTACGAGCAGTACTTC. It specifies CASSSAVGRENNNPYEQYF.

The chain joins TRBV2 to TRBJ2-7; 9 bases align to TRBD2. The CDR3 sequence is 16 residues long. Germline loops: CDR1 SNHLY, CDR2 FYNNEI. V lost 1 base to trimming and J lost 3 bases; unmatched junction nucleotides: 7. The CDR3 region is CASSEVQTSGLYEQYF. In nucleotides, the CDR3 is TGTGCCAGCAGTGAAGTCCAGACTAGCGGACTCTACGAGCAGTACTTC.

The V call is TRBV27, the J call TRBJ1-2; D is possibly TRBD1 (6 bases). Germline assignment: CDR1 MNHEY and CDR2 SMNVEV (reference sequence). Trimming shortened V by 0 bases and J by 7 bases, and 15 bases separated the two germline ends. CDR3 length: 15 amino acids. The CDR3 sequence: CASSLSVAGASGYTF. The CDR3 DNA is TGTGCCAGCAGTTTATCAGTCGCAGGGGCGTCTGGCTACACCTTC.

V usage is TRBV11-2 and J usage is TRBJ2-7, with TRBD2 as a possible D gene (6 bases). The ends were cut back, 0 bases at V and 2 bases at J, with 14 bases in the middle. The CDR3 loop spans 16 amino acids. CDR1 SGHAT and CDR2 FQNNGV come from the germline V gene. CDR3 loop: CASSLEWGEGAYEQYF. The DNA for the CDR3 is TGTGCCAGCAGCTTAGAATGGGGGGAAGGGGCCTACGAGCAGTACTTC.

V is TRBV7-3 and J is TRBJ2-5, with D unresolved. V was pared by 3 bases and J by 5 bases, with 10 bases between. Germline V gives CDR1 SGHTA, CDR2 FQGTGA. The CDR3 is 13 residues long. This CDR3 reads CASSFPGQETQYF. The CDR3 DNA reads as TGTGCCAGCAGCTTTCCCGGTCAGGAGACCCAGTACTTC. The whole variable domain, filled in from reference TRBV7-3 and TRBJ2-5, reads GAGVSQTPSNKVTEKGKYVELRCDPISGHTALYWYRQSLGQGPEFLIYFQGTGAADDSGLPNDRFFAVRPEGSVSTLKIQRTERGDSAVYLCASSFPGQETQYFGPGTRLLVL.

As regards this clone: One junction end disagrees with the germline gene, perhaps due to a read error. The V gene is TRBV7-7, the J gene TRBJ2-7; the match to TRBD1 covers 8 bases. Per the germline V gene, CDR1 is SSHAT and CDR2 is FNYEAQ (reference sequence). The CDR3 runs 13 residues. CDR3 protein: CASSLGQDYEQYF. The DNA of the CDR3 is TGTGCTAGCAGCTTGGGACAGGACTACGAGCAGTACTTC.

This chain joins TRBV19 and TRBJ1-2; D is uncertain. V was trimmed by 5 bases and J by 5 bases, leaving 18 bases between them. The CDR3 sequence is 15 residues long. Germline CDR1 and CDR2: LNHDA and SQIVND (reference sequence). In DNA form, the CDR3 reads TGTGCCAGTAGTGCCACGACGGACGCTTTTTATGGCTACACCTTC. Translating gives CASSATTDAFYGYTF.

The chain combines TRBV27 with TRBJ2-1, with 7 bases matching TRBD2. This CDR3 spans 12 amino acids. Germline V gene lookup returns CDR1 MNHEY and CDR2 SMNVEV (reference sequence). Germline trimming cut 6 bases from V and 5 bases from J; bases unmatched to any gene: 1. The CDR3 sequence: CASSREDNEQFF. CDR3 sequence (DNA): TGTGCCAGCAGCCGGGAGGACAATGAGCAGTTCTTC.

The chain combines TRBV19 with TRBJ2-3, with D possibly matching TRBD1 (5 bases). CDR1 LNHDA and CDR2 SQIVND come from the germline V gene (reference sequence). V lost 3 bases to trimming and J lost 6 bases, with 7 bases between them. The CDR3 extends over 12 amino acids. The CDR3 sequence: CASSIPGDTQYF. DNA of the CDR3: TGTGCCAGTAGTATCCCAGGGGATACGCAGTATTTT.

The rearrangement uses TRBV9 and TRBJ2-3, with D perhaps assigned TRBD1 or TRBD2 (5 bases each). V dropped 3 bases and J dropped 4 bases, with 15 bases sitting between them. Germline CDR1 and CDR2: SGDLS and YYNGEE. The CDR3 consists of 15 residues. The CDR3 is CASSESGMEADTQYF. The CDR3 DNA follows: TGTGCCAGCAGCGAGTCAGGGATGGAGGCAGATACGCAGTATTTT. Based on the CDR3 plus reference TRBV9 and TRBJ2-3, the full variable domain is DSGVTQTPKHLITATGQRVTLRCSPRSGDLSVYWYQQSLDQGLQFLIQYYNGEERAKGNILERFSAQQFPDLHSELNLSSLELGDSALYFCASSESGMEADTQYFGPGTRLTVL.

This clone came up once. V gene TRBV30 combines with J gene TRBJ2-7; D is perhaps TRBD2 (6 bases). V lost 2 bases and J lost 0, with 17 bases in between. Germline V lookup: CDR1 GTSNPN, CDR2 SVGIG (reference sequence). The CDR3 contains 16 residues. CDR3 DNA: TGTGCCTGGAGTAACCCAGGGTTGGGGGGCTCCTACGAGCAGTACTTC. Encoded protein: CAWSNPGLGGSYEQYF.